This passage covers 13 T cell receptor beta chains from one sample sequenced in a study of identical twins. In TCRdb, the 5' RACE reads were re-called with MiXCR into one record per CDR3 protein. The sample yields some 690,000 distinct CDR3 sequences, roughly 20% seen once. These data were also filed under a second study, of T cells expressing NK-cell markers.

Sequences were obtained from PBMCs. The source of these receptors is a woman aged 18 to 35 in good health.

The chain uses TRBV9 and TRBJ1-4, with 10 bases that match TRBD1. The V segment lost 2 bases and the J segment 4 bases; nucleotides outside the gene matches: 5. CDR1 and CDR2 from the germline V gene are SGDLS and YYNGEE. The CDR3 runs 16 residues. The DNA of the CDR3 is TGTGCCAGCAGCGTCCGGGACAGGGGTTTTAATGAAAAACTGTTTTTT. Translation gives CASSVRDRGFNEKLFF.

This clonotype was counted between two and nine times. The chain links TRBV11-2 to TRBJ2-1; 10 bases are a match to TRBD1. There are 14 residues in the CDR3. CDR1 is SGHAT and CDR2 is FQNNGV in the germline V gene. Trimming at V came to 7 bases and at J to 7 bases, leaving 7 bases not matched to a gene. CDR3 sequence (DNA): TGTGCCAGCACCCCCTGGGACAGGGGTAATGAGCAGTTCTTC. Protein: CASTPWDRGNEQFF.

Here the CDR3 reads CASSHSTSGFYEQYF. CDR3 bases: TGCGCCAGCAGCCACTCGACTAGCGGCTTCTACGAGCAGTACTTC. This sequence joins TRBV4-3 and TRBJ2-7, with 9 nucleotides matching TRBD2. Germline V gives CDR1 LGHNA, CDR2 YSLEER. The CDR3 contains 15 residues. V gave up 3 bases and J gave up 3 bases; unmatched junction bases: 6.

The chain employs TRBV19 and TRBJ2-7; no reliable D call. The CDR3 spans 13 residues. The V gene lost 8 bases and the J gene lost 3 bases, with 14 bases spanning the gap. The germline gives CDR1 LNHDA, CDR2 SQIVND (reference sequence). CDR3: CASGTGTVYEQYF. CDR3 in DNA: TGTGCCAGTGGAACCGGTACCGTCTACGAGCAGTACTTC.

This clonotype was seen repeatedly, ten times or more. The CDR3 DNA reads as TGTGCCAGCAGTTTGGCTTTCATGAACACTGAAGCTTTCTTT. Amino acids: CASSLAFMNTEAFF. This chain connects TRBV12-3 or TRBV12-4 to TRBJ1-1; D is unresolved. The CDR3 contains 14 residues. V was pared by 3 bases and J by 0 bases, with 8 bases between.

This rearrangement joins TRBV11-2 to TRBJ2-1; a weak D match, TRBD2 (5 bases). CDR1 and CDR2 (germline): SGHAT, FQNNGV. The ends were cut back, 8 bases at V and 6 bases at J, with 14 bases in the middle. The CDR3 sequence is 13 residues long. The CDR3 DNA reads TGTGCCAGCCACGGAGGTGTAAGCAATGAGCAGTTCTTC. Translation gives CASHGGVSNEQFF. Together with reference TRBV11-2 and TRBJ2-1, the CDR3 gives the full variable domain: EAGVAQSPRYKIIEKRQSVAFWCNPISGHATLYWYQQILGQGPKLLIQFQNNGVVDDSQLPKDRFSAERLKGVDSTLKIQPAKLEDSAVYLCASHGGVSNEQFFGPGTRLTVL.

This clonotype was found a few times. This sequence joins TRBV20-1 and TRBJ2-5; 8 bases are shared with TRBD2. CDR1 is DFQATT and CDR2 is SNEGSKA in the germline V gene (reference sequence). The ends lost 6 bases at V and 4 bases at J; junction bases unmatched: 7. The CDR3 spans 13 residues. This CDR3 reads CSALTLAGETQYF. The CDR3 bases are TGCAGTGCCCTCACGCTAGCGGGAGAGACCCAGTACTTC.

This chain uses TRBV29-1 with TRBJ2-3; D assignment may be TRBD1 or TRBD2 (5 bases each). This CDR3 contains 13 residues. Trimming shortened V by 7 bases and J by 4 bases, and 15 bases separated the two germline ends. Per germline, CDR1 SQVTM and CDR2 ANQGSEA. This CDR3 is CSASKEGPDTQYF. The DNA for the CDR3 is TGCAGCGCCTCGAAAGAGGGGCCAGATACGCAGTATTTT.

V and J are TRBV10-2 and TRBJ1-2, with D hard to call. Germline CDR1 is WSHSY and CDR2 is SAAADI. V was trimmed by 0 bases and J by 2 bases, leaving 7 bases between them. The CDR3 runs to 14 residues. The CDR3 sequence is CASSESERNYGYTF. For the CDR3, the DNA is TGCGCCAGCAGTGAGTCGGAGAGGAACTATGGCTACACCTTC.

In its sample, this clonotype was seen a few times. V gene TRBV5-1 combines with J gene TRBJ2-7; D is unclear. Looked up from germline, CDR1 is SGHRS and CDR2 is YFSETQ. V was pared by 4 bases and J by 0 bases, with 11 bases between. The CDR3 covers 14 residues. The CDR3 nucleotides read TGCGCCAGCAGCATAATCAGCGACTCCTACGAGCAGTACTTC. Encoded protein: CASSIISDSYEQYF.

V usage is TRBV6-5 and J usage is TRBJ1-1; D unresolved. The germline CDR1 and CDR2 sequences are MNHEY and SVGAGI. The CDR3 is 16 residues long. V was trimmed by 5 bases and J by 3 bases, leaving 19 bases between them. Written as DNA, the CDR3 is TGTGCCAGCAGTCCCTACCCGGGTCTCGAGGACACTGAAGCTTTCTTT. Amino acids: CASSPYPGLEDTEAFF.

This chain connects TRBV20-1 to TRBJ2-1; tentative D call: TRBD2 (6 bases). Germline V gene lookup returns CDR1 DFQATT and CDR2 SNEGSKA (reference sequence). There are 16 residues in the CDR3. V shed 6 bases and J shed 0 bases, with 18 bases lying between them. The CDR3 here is CSASGGRVNSYNEQFF. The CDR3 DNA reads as TGCAGTGCGAGCGGAGGGCGGGTCAACTCCTACAATGAGCAGTTCTTC.

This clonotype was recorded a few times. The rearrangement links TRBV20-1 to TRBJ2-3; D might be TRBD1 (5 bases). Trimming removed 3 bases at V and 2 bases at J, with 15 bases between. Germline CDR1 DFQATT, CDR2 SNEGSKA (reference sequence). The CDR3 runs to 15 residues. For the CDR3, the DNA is TGCAGTGCTAGCGGCTGGGGTGGGGCCACAGATACGCAGTATTTT. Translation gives CSASGWGGATDTQYF.